This T cell receptor (beta chain) originates from a study of blood T cell repertoires in COVID-19. Turning to the study itself: From the United States, Italy and Spain came samples of acute and convalescent COVID-19. In each case, the material was cDNA or gDNA derived from T cells, B-cell-depleted T cells, or PBMCs.

This table comes from immunoSEQ multiplex PCR, and its TCRdb copy is limited to in-frame clones, with some not included. Here the sample spans 200,000 to 250,000 clones, 83% being singletons. This CDR3 has 14 residues. V was cut by 5 bases and J by 1 base, with 11 bases left in between. CDR1 PRHDT and CDR2 FYEKMQ come from the germline V gene (reference sequence). Sequencing was done on a sample of peripheral blood. This chain connects TRBV13 to TRBJ1-1; tentatively, D is TRBD1 (6 bases). The clonotype was recovered from a woman aged 25 to 39 with COVID-19, enrolled during active disease. The CDR3 sequence: CASSPRTANTEAFF. The DNA for the CDR3 is TGTGCCAGCAGCCCTAGGACAGCGAACACTGAAGCTTTCTTT.